The subject of this entry is one TCR beta chain. Its antigen is not yet known. No base quality values were provided; no much bigger clone lies one nucleotide off. Library creation used the immunoSEQ multiplex PCR assay. The multiplex PCR relied on a mix of 60 forward primers for TCR Vbeta segments and 13 reverse primers for TCR Jbeta segments. The CDR3 region of rearranged TCR beta genes was amplified from genomic DNA with a multiplex PCR assay. The amplified TCR beta libraries were sequenced on the Illumina HiSeq System as 87-base-pair reads. In the paper's pipeline: A later analysis counted tens of millions of unique TCR beta chains across the 640 or so repertoires, and roughly 9.9 million of these chains were shared by at least two donors. Raw reads were error-corrected and collapsed into unique sequences with a nearest-neighbor algorithm that merged closely related sequences to remove PCR and sequencing errors. V, D and J gene segments were assigned by aligning CDR3 sequences to IMGT reference sequences. For a sequence to be retained, a match of at least six nucleotides to both a V gene segment and a J gene segment was required. A rearrangement was called productive if the CDR3 had no stop codons and remained in frame with V and J, and every other rearrangement was called non-productive. CDR3 was defined by IMGT convention, running from the second conserved V-encoded cysteine to the conserved J-encoded phenylalanine. The earlier analysis of 500 to 650 of the donors excluded any sequence lacking an unambiguous match to a single V gene segment. In an earlier analysis of some 590 of the donors, V segments were called functional above 56.7% productive rearrangements and were called segregating when the between-donor standard deviation exceeded 5%. A statistical classification framework was developed to diagnose cytomegalovirus status using the catalog of TCR beta chain sequences. V and J gene assignment, in a later analysis, came from comparing TCR nucleotide sequences with IMGT/GENE-DB human TR gene sequences. The TCRdist pipeline was used in a later analysis to assign CDR3 sequences and most-parsimonious VDJ recombination scenarios. In a later analysis, each TCR beta chain was defined by its CDR3 amino acid sequence together with its V-gene family, and reads without a unique V-gene family were excluded. In a later analysis, around 650 highly shared, low-generation-probability nucleotide sequences were removed to address suspected cross-contamination and a sequencing artifact. For each public chain, a later analysis derived a clonal expansion index from normalized ranks of inferred template counts within each repertoire. A later analysis computed generation probabilities with a VDJ recombination model fitted to out-of-frame rearrangements, and checked the results against IGoR. A later analysis scored TCR-TCR, TCR-HLA and TCR-CMV co-occurrence with hypergeometric tests, applying a repertoire-size bias correction to TCR pairs. To estimate false discovery rates, a later analysis permuted the HLA or CMV assignments 20 times. In a later analysis, co-occurring TCRs were grouped using DBSCAN, with TCRdist sequence similarity added in when clustering inside HLA-allele-positive subsets. Repertoires with fewer than 30,000 or more than 120,000 public chains, plus five repertoires with anomalous nucleotide sharing, were excluded from co-occurrence clustering. TCRdb re-hosts the immuneACCESS table, in-frame sequences only. Its copies lack some clones; in the studies checked, an unresolved V gene accounts for under half of them, and the cause for the rest is not known. V, J and clone size are those of that table, while D and trimming were read from the DNA. A total of some 190,000 clones appear in this sample, just over 75% of them only once. The ten largest make up more than 1.4% of the sample.

The entry originates in a study of cytomegalovirus exposure and HLA in healthy donors (dated 2017 in TCRdb). Study-wide context: According to an earlier analysis of several hundred of the donors, about 179 million T cells yielded 117 million unique TCR beta sequences and approximately 300 Gb of sequence data. About 320 gigabases of sequencing data and tens of millions of unique TCR sequences were included in an early release covering around 650 HLA-typed donors. Of the roughly 400 genotyped donors, about 80% fell in the genetic ancestry cluster associated with self-reported Caucasian donors. The study aimed to test whether cataloging public T cell receptors could reveal signatures of past pathogen exposure. The study used immunosequencing to profile the T cell repertoires of under 700 subjects and linked those repertoires to cytomegalovirus serostatus. Along with the roughly 710-subject first cohort, a separate validation cohort of some 130 different subjects was used. To predict cytomegalovirus infection status, the study combined high-throughput TCR immunosequencing, statistical association of individual TCRs with disease status, and machine learning. To study patterns of TCR occurrence, a later analysis re-analyzed previously published TCR beta repertoires from around 700 donors and added high-resolution HLA genotyping. Rather than drawing on any new phenotypic data, the later analysis identified candidate immune exposures from TCR beta sequences and the way those sequences occurred across donors. An earlier analysis of a few hundred of the donors applied high-throughput TCR beta sequencing to assess whether each TCR beta V gene segment acted as functional or pseudogenic. Alongside the repertoire data, information on donor age, sex, ethnicity and CMV serostatus was compiled. Genome-wide SNP genotypes for about three fifths of the roughly 700 donors were used in a later genetic analysis, which treated that subset as a discovery cohort. Every discovery cohort repertoire had been produced on one sequencing platform. HLA typing covered class I and class II loci at four-digit resolution. The number of typed donors differed by locus: about 620-640 for A, B, C, DRB1 and DQB1; some 540 for DQA1; around 610 for DPA1; and around 470 for DPB1. Because of strong linkage in the cohort, a handful of DR-DQ haplotypes were treated as single units for association and clustering. Across 300 to 500 genotyped donors of the cohort, an average of roughly 250,000 unique TCR beta nucleotide sequences per donor were sequenced, and approximately 17% of those sequences were non-productive. What the study reported, not specific to this receptor: Compared with the approximately 670-donor mean, donors in an Asian-associated ancestry cluster had fewer N-insertions in productive TCRs, according to a later genetic analysis. Some IMGT-functional V segments, including TRBV6-2 and TRBV6-3, could not be distinguished by the 87-base-pair reads and were therefore excluded. In an earlier analysis of 450 to 750 of the donors, most TCR beta V segments appeared in productive rearrangements about 87% or about 30% of the time, broadly matching IMGT annotations. CMV serostatus was the only immune exposure information available for the cohort. V-gene and J-gene trimming of TCR beta chains was associated with a missense DCLRE1C variant in a later genetic analysis, and the association was replicated in an independent cohort. A later analysis associated 17,000 or so TCR beta sequences with specific HLA alleles at a false discovery rate of 0.05. When HLA alleles, especially DR and DQ, strongly co-occurred, TCR associations were difficult to assign to individual alleles. Compared with equally common non-associated chains, HLA-associated TCR beta chains in a later analysis were more clonally expanded and had lower generation probabilities. HLA typing was unavailable for some donors at each locus, so association tests used only the typed subset. A cluster of highly shared sequence variants was judged likely to represent a technical artifact of the sequencing pipeline. The study gave a list of 150 to 200 TCR beta chains associated with cytomegalovirus. According to a later analysis, most CMV-associated TCR beta chains appeared to be HLA-restricted, and the HLA associations seemed to be driven largely by CMV exposure. A later analysis found that TCR association rates varied across HLA loci, with DRB1 alleles showing the most associated TCRs and HLA-C alleles the fewest. The earlier analysis of almost 600 of the donors excluded about 16 rarely observed V segments, including chromosome 9 orphons, because counts were too low. In both the original and validation cohorts, the classifier was reported to diagnose cytomegalovirus status with high specificity and sensitivity. Linkage disequilibrium might explain the correlated functional status among segregating V segments, but an unknown experimental factor could not be ruled out. A further reported finding was that TCR beta sequences accurately predicted the HLA-A and HLA-B alleles for most subjects in the first cohort. In vitro tests confirmed that a few of the cytomegalovirus-associated TCR beta chains recognize cytomegalovirus antigens. In a later analysis, several top co-occurrence clusters were reported to appear linked to parvovirus B19, influenza, CMV and Epstein-Barr virus. Most TCR sequences were seen in very few donors, while some public TCRs were found in many individuals. In this cohort, only TCR beta chains were sequenced, and detectable features were limited by the absence of alpha or paired-chain data. The authors suggested that the approach could potentially be extended to other disease states and immunological phenotypes. Presence/absence analyses assumed roughly uniform sequencing depth across donors, an assumption that may not hold.

V trim: 2 bases; J trim: 2 bases; unmatched bases: 5. CDR1 and CDR2 (LNHDA, SQIVND) derive from the germline V gene (reference sequence). From the cysteine up to the phenylalanine, the CDR3 has a length of 15 residues. Only the CDR3 portion is preserved as DNA: 45 bases, with reading frame beginning at the first base. The cohort was made up of 500 to 850 healthy bone marrow donors. All cohort members were sampled while nominally healthy, although unrecorded immune exposures were likely present. The donor tested CMV seronegative and was one of the 352 seronegative cohort members. Every donor gave a peripheral blood sample, and the peripheral blood mononuclear cells from that sample were used for TCR beta sequencing. The Qiagen DNeasy Blood Extraction Kit was used to extract genomic DNA from the blood cell samples.

The source of this sequence is a man between 18 and 35 years old in good health and CMV-seronegative. This chain is built from TRBV19 and TRBJ1-2, and 7 junction bases match TRBD1. Specimen: PBMCs. DNA sequence: TGTGCCAGTAGTATAAGGAGGGGACAGAACTATGGCTACACCTTC. It codes for CASSIRRGQNYGYTF.